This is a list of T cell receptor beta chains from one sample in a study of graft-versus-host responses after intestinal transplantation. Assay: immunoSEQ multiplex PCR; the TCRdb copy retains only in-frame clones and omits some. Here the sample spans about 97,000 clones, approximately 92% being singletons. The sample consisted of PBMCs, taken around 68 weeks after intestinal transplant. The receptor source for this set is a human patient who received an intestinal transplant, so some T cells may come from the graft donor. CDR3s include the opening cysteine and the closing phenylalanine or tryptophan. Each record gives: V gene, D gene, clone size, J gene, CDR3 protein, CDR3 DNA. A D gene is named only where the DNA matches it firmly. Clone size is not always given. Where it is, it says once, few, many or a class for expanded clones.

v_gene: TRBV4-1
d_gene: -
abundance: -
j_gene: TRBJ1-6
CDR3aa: CASSQEMHRVYNSPLHF
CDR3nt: TGCGCCAGCAGCCAAGAGATGCACAGGGTTTATAATTCACCCCTCCACTTT

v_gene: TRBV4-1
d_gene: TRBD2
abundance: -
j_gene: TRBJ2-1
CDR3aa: CASSLPGGLAQPGGWNEQFF
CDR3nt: TGCGCCAGCAGCCTACCCGGGGGACTAGCGCAACCAGGAGGCTGGAATGAGCAGTTCTTC

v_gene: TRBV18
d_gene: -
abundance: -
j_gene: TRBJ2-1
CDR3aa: CASSPPGRNEQFF
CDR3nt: TGTGCCAGCTCACCACCAGGGAGGAATGAGCAGTTCTTC

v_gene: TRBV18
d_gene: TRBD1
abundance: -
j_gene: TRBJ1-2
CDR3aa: CASSPDRGAKVYGYTF
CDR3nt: TGTGCCAGCTCACCGGACAGGGGAGCAAAGGTCTATGGCTACACCTTC

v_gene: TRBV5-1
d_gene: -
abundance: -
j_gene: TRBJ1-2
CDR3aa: CASSLEGLINYGYTF
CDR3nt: TGCGCCAGCAGCTTGGAAGGACTCATTAACTATGGCTACACCTTC

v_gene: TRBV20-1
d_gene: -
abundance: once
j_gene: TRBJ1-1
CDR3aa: CSAIGNTEAFF
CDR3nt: TGCAGTGCTATAGGGAACACTGAAGCTTTCTTT

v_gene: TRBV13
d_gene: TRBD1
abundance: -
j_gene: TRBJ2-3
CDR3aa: CASSLDAEQGDTQYF
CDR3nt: TGTGCCAGCAGCTTAGACGCCGAACAGGGGGATACGCAGTATTTT

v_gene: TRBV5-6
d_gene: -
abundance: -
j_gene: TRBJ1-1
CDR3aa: CASSLAAAEAFF
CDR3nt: TGTGCCAGCAGCTTGGCCGCGGCTGAAGCTTTCTTT

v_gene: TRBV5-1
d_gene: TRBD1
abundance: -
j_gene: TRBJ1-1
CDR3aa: CASSYQTGMNTEAFF
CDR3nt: TGCGCCAGCAGCTACCAGACAGGGATGAACACTGAAGCTTTCTTT

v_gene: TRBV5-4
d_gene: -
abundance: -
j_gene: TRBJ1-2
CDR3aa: CASSFDQTGYTF
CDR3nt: TGTGCCAGCAGCTTTGATCAGACTGGCTACACCTTC

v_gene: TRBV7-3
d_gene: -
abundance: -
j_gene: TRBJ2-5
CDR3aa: CASSQWGLGETQYF
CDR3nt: TGTGCCAGCAGCCAATGGGGACTCGGGGAGACCCAGTACTTC

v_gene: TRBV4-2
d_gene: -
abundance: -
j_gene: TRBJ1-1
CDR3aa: CASSRGGGDTEAFF
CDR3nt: TGTGCCAGCAGCCGAGGGGGAGGGGACACTGAAGCTTTCTTT

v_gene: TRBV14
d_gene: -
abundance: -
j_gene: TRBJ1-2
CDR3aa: CASSPGGLRSYTF
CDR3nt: TGTGCCAGCAGCCCCGGGGGGCTAAGGAGCTACACCTTC

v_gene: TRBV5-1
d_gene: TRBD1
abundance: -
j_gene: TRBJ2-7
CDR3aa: CASTGQASSYEQYF
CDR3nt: TGCGCCAGCACAGGACAGGCGAGCTCCTACGAGCAGTACTTC

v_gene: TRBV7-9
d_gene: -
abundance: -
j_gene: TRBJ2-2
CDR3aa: CASSLGLLATGELFF
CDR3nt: TGTGCCAGCAGCTTAGGGTTACTAGCTACCGGGGAGCTGTTTTTT

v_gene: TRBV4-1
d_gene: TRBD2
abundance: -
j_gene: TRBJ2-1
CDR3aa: CASSQAGLAGYNEQFF
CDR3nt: TGCGCCAGCAGCCAAGCGGGGCTAGCGGGGTACAATGAGCAGTTCTTC

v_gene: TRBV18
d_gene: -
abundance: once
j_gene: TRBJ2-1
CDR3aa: CASSPRTGSYNEQFF
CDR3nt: TGTGCCAGCTCACCACGGACGGGCTCCTACAATGAGCAGTTCTTC

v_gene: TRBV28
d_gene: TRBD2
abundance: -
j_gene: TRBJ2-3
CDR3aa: CASTTLPSGGTDTQYF
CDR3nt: TGTGCCAGCACCACCCTCCCCAGCGGGGGAACAGATACGCAGTATTTT

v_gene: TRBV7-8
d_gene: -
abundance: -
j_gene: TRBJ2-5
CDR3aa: CASSLWDQETQYF
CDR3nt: TGTGCCAGCAGCTTATGGGACCAAGAGACCCAGTACTTC

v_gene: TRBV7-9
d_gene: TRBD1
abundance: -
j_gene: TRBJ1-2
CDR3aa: CASSGPGQGLDGYTF
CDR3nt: TGTGCCAGCTCCGGCCCGGGACAGGGGTTGGATGGCTACACCTTC

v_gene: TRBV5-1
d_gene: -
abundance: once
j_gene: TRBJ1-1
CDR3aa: CASSPPGGGTEAFF
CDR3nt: TGCGCCAGCAGCCCGCCGGGAGGGGGGACTGAAGCTTTCTTT

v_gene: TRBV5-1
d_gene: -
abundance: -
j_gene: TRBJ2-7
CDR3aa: CASSLSGPEQYF
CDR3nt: TGCGCCAGCAGCTTATCGGGGCCCGAGCAGTACTTC

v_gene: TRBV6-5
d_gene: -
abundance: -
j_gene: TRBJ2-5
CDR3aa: CASSYSRGETQYF
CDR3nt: TGTGCCAGCAGTTACTCGAGGGGGGAGACCCAGTACTTC

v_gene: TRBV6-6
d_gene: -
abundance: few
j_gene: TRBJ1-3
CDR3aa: CASSYPAASGNTIYF
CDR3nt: TGTGCCAGCAGTTACCCGGCAGCCTCTGGAAACACCATATATTTT

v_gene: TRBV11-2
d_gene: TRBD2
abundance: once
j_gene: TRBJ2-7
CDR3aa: CASSPSIAGEQYF
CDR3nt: TGTGCCAGCAGCCCGTCTATAGCGGGAGAGCAGTACTTC

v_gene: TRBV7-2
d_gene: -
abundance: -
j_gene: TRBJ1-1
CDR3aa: CASPGGRATEAFF
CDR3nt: TGTGCCAGCCCCGGGGGCAGGGCGACTGAAGCTTTCTTT

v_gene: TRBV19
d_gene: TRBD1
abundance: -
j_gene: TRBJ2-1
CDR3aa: CAGNRDREFF
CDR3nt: TGTGCCGGGAACCGGGACAGGGAGTTCTTC

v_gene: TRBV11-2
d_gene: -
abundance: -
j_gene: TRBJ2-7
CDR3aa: CASSNIDQVEQYF
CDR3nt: TGTGCCAGCAGCAACATAGACCAGGTCGAGCAGTACTTC

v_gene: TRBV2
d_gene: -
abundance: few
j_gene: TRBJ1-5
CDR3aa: CASITRGGFQHF
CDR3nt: TGTGCCAGCATAACTCGGGGAGGCTTTCAGCATTTT

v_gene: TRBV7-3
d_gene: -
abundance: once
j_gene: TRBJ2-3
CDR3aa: CASKVAPSTDTQYF
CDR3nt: TGTGCCAGTAAGGTAGCTCCTAGCACAGATACGCAGTATTTT

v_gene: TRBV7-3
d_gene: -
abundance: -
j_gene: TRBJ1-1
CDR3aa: CASSSAAGTEAFF
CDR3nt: TGTGCCAGCAGCTCCGCGGCCGGTACTGAAGCTTTCTTT

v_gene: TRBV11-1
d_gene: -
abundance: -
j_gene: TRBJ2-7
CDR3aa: CASRGSSSYEQYF
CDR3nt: TGTGCCAGCAGGGGTTCTAGCTCCTACGAGCAGTACTTC

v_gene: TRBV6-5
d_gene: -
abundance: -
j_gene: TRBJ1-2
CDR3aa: CASSSPGDYGYTF
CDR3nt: TGTGCCAGCAGTTCCCCAGGGGACTATGGCTACACCTTC

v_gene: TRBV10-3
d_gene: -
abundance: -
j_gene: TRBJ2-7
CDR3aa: CAISGLYEQYF
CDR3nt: TGTGCCATCAGCGGACTCTACGAGCAGTACTTC

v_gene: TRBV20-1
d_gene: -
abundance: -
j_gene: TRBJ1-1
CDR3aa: CSARGGTEAFF
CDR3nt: TGCAGTGCTAGAGGTGGAACTGAAGCTTTCTTT

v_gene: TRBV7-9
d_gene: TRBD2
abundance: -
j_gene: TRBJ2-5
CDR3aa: CASSLGGGLQETQYF
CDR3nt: TGTGCCAGCAGCTTAGGCGGGGGGCTTCAAGAGACCCAGTACTTC